The T cell receptor beta chain under discussion was sequenced for a study of cytomegalovirus exposure and HLA in healthy donors. The PCR made use of 60 Vbeta and 13 Jbeta primers. As handled by the study authors: A later analysis tallied some 84 million unique TCR beta chains, around 11 million of them shared. Sequencing used immunoSEQ multiplex PCR; TCRdb keeps in-frame clones, though not all of them. That table supplies the V and J calls and clone size; D and trimming were determined from the DNA. The sample records under 55,000 clones, about 78% being singletons. Study observations and caveats: Some highly shared sequence variants likely arose as a pipeline artifact. In a later analysis, TCR beta V- and J-gene trimming was associated with a missense DCLRE1C variant. A prior analysis recorded that most TCR beta V segments were productive about 90% or about 30% of the time.

The J segment lost 3 bases and the V segment lost 5 bases, leaving 6 bases of the junction unmatched. Looked up from germline, CDR1 is MDHEN and CDR2 is SYDVKM. The CDR3 covers 14 residues. As for this clone: Its antigen is as yet unknown.

This sequence originates from a woman aged 30 to 39 in good health and CMV-seronegative. The V gene is TRBV28, the J gene TRBJ2-7; the match to TRBD1 covers 8 bases. The sample consisted of PBMCs. The CDR3 DNA reads as TGTGCCAGCAGTGACGGGACAGGAGACTACGAGCAGTACTTC. Translated, it gives CASSDGTGDYEQYF.